The 11 T cell receptor beta chains presented below share a single source sample, sequenced in a study of shared clonotypes between healthy human individuals. TCRdb's copy holds only in-frame clones and misses some; the assay was immunoSEQ multiplex PCR. The table has about 2.1 million clones, about 92% seen once. In the naive CD8 group, cells lacked CD45RO and were positively selected for CCR7, so terminally differentiated effector memory CD45RA+ cells were left out. The sequenced sample consisted of naive CD8+ T cells from PBMCs. The source of these receptors is a man in his late teens or twenties in good health. Some clones in this sample may be carry-over from other donors' samples.

This clone has just one count. The chain links TRBV10-3 to TRBJ2-5, with TRBD1 as a possible D gene (7 bases). Looked up from germline, CDR1 is ENHRY and CDR2 is SYGVKD. Trimming pared 5 bases from V and 4 bases from J, leaving 17 bases between. The length of the CDR3 is 15 residues. CDR3 bases: TGTGCCATCAGTCCGCGGGACAGAAGTGTAGAGACCCAGTACTTC. Translation: CAISPRDRSVETQYF.

V is TRBV9 and J is TRBJ2-1, with 9 bases lining up with TRBD2. This CDR3 has 15 amino acids. V lost 0 bases and J lost 7; bases outside the gene matches: 5. Germline CDR1 SGDLS, CDR2 YYNGEE. The CDR3, as DNA: TGTGCCAGCAGCGTAGATGGCCTAGCGGGAAATGAGCAGTTCTTC. Its protein is CASSVDGLAGNEQFF.

This clone has only a few counts. The sample carries other DNA sequences with the same CDR3. This chain connects TRBV9 to TRBJ2-7; D gene ambiguous. Germline V CDR1 and CDR2: SGDLS, YYNGEE. The CDR3 has 14 residues. The V end lost 0 bases, the J end lost 0 bases, and 7 bases lay between the germline ends. In nucleotides, the CDR3 is TGTGCCAGCAGCGTAGGACGGCTCTCCTACGAGCAGTACTTC. Its translation: CASSVGRLSYEQYF. The full variable domain, completed using reference TRBV9 and TRBJ2-7, is DSGVTQTPKHLITATGQRVTLRCSPRSGDLSVYWYQQSLDQGLQFLIQYYNGEERAKGNILERFSAQQFPDLHSELNLSSLELGDSALYFCASSVGRLSYEQYFGPGTRLTVT.

The genes are TRBV7-8 and TRBJ2-6, with D perhaps TRBD1 or TRBD2 (6 bases each). CDR1 is SGHVS and CDR2 is FQNEAQ in the germline V gene. Trimming shortened V by 7 bases and J by 5 bases, and 9 bases separated the two germline ends. This CDR3 is 13 amino acids long. The CDR3 loop reads CASIGGWANVLTF. The CDR3 nucleotides read TGTGCCAGCATCGGGGGCTGGGCCAACGTCCTGACTTTC.

This rearrangement joins TRBV9 to TRBJ2-2; 9 bases align to TRBD1. With V trimmed by 4 bases and J by 2 bases, 9 bases remained unmatched. Germline CDR1 is SGDLS and CDR2 is YYNGEE. The CDR3 loop spans 17 amino acids. The CDR3 is CASSLRKDRGNTGELFF. The CDR3 bases are TGTGCCAGCAGCCTCAGGAAGGACAGGGGTAACACCGGGGAGCTGTTTTTT.

This clone was detected once. The V and J genes are TRBV11-2 and TRBJ1-2; no clear D gene. In germline, CDR1 is SGHAT, CDR2 FQNNGV. V dropped 7 bases and J dropped 1 base, with 16 bases sitting between them. The CDR3 runs 15 residues. In nucleotides, the CDR3 is TGTGCCAGCAACTTCGGGCGGCCTCTTAACTATGGCTACACCTTC. Translated, it gives CASNFGRPLNYGYTF. The complete variable domain, with remaining parts taken from reference TRBV11-2 and TRBJ1-2, reads EAGVAQSPRYKIIEKRQSVAFWCNPISGHATLYWYQQILGQGPKLLIQFQNNGVVDDSQLPKDRFSAERLKGVDSTLKIQPAKLEDSAVYLCASNFGRPLNYGYTFGSGTRLTVV.

Only a few counts were recorded for this clone. The CDR3 spells CASSPERGRGGYTF. CDR3 nucleotides: TGTGCCAGCAGCCCCGAGAGAGGGCGAGGTGGCTACACCTTC. The V and J genes are TRBV7-8 and TRBJ1-2, with D unclear. V lost 5 bases to trimming and J lost 7 bases, with 17 bases between them. Germline V gene lookup returns CDR1 SGHVS and CDR2 FQNEAQ. The CDR3 is 14 residues long.

As to this clone: In the same sample, other DNA sequences code for this CDR3. V is TRBV4-3 and J is TRBJ2-7; 8 bases are shared with TRBD1. Germline CDR1 LGHNA, CDR2 YSLEER. V shed 1 base and J 4 bases; nucleotides not matched to a gene: 3. This CDR3 comprises 14 residues. CDR3 bases: TGCGCCAGCAGCCAAGGCCAGGGGGCGTACGAGCAGTACTTC. It translates to CASSQGQGAYEQYF.

The gene calls are TRBV2 and TRBJ1-2; TRBD1 might be the D (5 bases). Germline CDR1 and CDR2: SNHLY and FYNNEI. The CDR3 totals 14 residues. The V end was cut by 10 bases, the J end by 3 bases, with 18 bases between. The CDR3 DNA reads TGTGCCACAGTACGGGGGTATGTTGACTATGGCTACACCTTC. This gives the protein CATVRGYVDYGYTF.

As regards this clone: Other nucleotide sequences in the sample specify the same CDR3. The chain uses TRBV27 and TRBJ2-3, with a possible D match to TRBD2 (7 bases). The V gene lost 0 bases and the J gene lost 1 base, with 11 bases spanning the gap. The CDR3 has 16 amino acids. The germline V gene has CDR1 MNHEY and CDR2 SMNVEV (reference sequence). CDR3 DNA sequence: TGTGCCAGCAGTTTATCGGGGGGGGCCGGCACAGATACGCAGTATTTT. This translates into CASSLSGGAGTDTQYF.

This chain joins TRBV27 and TRBJ2-7; weak D call: TRBD1 (5 bases). The CDR3 runs 14 residues. Germline-derived CDR1 and CDR2 are MNHEY and SMNVEV (reference sequence). The V gene lost 6 bases and the J gene lost 5 bases, with 17 bases spanning the gap. The CDR3 DNA reads as TGTGCCAGCAGCCCTGGTAGGGGTCTACACGAGCAGTACTTC. This encodes CASSPGRGLHEQYF.